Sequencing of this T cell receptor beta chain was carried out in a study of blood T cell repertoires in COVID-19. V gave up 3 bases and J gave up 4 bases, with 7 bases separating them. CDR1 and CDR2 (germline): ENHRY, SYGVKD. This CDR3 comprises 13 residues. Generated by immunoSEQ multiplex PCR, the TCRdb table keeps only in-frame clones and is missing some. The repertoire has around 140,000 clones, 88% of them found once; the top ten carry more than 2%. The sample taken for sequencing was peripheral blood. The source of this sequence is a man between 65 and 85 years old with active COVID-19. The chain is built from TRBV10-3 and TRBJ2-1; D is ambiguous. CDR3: CAISDTTYNEQFF. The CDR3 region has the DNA TGTGCCATCAGTGATACTACTTACAATGAGCAGTTCTTC.